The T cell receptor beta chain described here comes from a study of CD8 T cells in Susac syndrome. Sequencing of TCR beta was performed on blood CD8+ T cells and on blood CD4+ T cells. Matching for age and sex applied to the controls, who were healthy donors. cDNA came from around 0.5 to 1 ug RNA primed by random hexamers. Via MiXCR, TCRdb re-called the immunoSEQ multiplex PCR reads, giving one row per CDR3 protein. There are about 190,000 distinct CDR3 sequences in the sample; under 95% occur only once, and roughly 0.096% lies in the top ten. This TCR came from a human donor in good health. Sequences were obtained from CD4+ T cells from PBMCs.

CDR3 sequence: CASSFVRDEQFF. The CDR3 DNA is TGTGCCAGCAGCTTTGTCCGTGATGAGCAGTTCTTC. The genes are TRBV7-2 and TRBJ2-1; D call uncertain. CDR3 length: 12 residues. Germline V gene data show CDR1 as SGHTA and CDR2 as FQGNSA. Between the trimmed V and J ends, which lost 3 bases and 8 bases, there was a span of 8 bases.